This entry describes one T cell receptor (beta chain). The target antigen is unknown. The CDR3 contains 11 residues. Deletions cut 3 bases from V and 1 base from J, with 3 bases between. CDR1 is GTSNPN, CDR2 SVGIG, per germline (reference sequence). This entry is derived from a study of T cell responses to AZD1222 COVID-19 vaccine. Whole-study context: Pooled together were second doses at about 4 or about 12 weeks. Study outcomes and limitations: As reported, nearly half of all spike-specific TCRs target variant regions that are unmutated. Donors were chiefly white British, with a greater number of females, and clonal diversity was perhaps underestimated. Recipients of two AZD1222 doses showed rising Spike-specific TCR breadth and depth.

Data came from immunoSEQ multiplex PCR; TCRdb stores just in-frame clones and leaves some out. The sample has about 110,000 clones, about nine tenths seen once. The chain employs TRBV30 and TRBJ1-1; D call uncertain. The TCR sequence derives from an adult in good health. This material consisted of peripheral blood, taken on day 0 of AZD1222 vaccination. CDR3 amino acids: CAWRENTEAFF. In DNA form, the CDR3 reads TGTGCCTGGAGAGAGAACACTGAAGCTTTCTTT. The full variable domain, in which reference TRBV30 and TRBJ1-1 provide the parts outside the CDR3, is SQTIHQWPATLVQPVGSPLSLECTVEGTSNPNLYWYRQAAGRGLQLLFYSVGIGQISSEVPQNLSASRPQDRQFILSSKKLLLSDSGFYLCAWRENTEAFFGQGTRLTVV.